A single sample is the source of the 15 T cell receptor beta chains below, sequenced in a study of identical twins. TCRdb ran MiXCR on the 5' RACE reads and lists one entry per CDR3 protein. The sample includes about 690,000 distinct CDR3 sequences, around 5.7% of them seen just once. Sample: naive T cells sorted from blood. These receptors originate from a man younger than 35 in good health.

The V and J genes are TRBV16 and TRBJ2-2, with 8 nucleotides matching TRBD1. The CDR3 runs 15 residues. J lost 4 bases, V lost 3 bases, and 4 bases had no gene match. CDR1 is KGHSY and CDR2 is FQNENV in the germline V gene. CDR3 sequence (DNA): TGTGCCAGCAGCCAGAGGACAGGGTCCACCGGGGAGCTGTTTTTT. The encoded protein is CASSQRTGSTGELFF.

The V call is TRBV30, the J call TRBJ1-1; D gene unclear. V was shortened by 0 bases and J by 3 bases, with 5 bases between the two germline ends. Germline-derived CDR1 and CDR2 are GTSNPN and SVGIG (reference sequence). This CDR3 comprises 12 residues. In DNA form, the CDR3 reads TGTGCCTGGAGTGTACCGGACACTGAAGCTTTCTTT. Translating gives CAWSVPDTEAFF.

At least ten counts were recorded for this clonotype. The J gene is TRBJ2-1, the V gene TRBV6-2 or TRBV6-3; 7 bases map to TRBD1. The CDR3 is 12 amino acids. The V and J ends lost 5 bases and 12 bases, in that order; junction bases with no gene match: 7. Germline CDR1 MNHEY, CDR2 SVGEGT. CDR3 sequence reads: CASSRRTGRQFF. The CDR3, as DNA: TGTGCCAGCAGTCGCCGGACAGGTCGGCAGTTCTTC.

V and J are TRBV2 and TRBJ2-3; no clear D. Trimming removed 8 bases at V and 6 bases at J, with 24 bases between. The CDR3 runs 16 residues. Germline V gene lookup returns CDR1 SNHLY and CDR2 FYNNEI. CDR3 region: CASVGEGFGSPDTQYF. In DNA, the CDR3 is TGTGCCAGCGTCGGAGAAGGATTCGGATCCCCGGATACGCAGTATTTT.

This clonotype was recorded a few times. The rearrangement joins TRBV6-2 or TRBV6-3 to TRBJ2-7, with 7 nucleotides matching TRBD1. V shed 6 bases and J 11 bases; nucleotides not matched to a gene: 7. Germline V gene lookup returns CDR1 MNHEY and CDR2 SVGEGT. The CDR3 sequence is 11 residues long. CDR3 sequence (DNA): TGTGCCAGCAGGAGAGCCGGGACAGAGTACTTC. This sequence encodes CASRRAGTEYF.

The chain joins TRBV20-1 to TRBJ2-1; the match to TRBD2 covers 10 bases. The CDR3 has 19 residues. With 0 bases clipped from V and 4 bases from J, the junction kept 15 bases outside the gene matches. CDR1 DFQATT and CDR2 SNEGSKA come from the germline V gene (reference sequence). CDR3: CSARDNGGDGLADYNEQFF. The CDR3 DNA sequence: TGCAGTGCTAGAGATAACGGTGGAGACGGACTAGCGGATTACAATGAGCAGTTCTTC.

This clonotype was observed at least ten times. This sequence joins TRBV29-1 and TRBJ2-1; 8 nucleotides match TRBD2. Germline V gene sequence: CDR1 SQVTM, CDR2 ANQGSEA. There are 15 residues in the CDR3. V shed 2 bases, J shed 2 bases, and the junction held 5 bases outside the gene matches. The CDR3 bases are TGCAGCGTTGAATCTGGCGGGAGGACCTACAATGAGCAGTTCTTC. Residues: CSVESGGRTYNEQFF.

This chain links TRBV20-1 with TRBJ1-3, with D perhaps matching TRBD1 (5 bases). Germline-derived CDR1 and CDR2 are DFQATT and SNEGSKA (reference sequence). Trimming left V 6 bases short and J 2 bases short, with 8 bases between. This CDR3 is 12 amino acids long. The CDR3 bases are TGCAGTGCCCCGGACACTGGAAACACCATATATTTT. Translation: CSAPDTGNTIYF.

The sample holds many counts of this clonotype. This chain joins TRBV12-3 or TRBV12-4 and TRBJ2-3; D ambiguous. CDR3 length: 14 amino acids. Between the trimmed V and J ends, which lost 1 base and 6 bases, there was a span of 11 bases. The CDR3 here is CASSLDLPNDTQYF. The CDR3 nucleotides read TGTGCCAGCAGTTTAGATTTGCCTAACGATACGCAGTATTTT.

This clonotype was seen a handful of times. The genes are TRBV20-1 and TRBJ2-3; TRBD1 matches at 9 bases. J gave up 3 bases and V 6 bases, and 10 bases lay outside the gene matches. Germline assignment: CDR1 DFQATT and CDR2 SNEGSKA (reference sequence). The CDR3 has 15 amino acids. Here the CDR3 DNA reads TGCAGTGCAACGCGACAGGGGGAAGGAACAGATACGCAGTATTTT. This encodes CSATRQGEGTDTQYF.

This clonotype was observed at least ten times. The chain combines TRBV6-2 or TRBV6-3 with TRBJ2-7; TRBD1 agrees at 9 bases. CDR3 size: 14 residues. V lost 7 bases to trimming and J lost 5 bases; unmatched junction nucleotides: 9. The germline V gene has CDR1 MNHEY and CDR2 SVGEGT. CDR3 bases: TGTGCCAGCAACAACCTCCGGGACAGGGACGAGCAGTACTTC. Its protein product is CASNNLRDRDEQYF.

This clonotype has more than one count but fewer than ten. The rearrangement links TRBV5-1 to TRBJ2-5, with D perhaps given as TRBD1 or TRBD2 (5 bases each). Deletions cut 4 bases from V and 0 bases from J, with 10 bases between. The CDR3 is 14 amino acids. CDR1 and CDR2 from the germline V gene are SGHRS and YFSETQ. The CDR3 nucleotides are TGCGCCAGCAGCATAGGGGAGTACCAAGAGACCCAGTACTTC. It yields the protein CASSIGEYQETQYF.

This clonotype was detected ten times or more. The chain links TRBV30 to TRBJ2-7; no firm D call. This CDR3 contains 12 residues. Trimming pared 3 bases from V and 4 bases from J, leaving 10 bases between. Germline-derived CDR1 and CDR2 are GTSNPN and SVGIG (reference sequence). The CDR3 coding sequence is TGTGCCTGGAGCTCCACTGGGTACGAGCAGTACGTC. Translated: CAWSSTGYEQYV.

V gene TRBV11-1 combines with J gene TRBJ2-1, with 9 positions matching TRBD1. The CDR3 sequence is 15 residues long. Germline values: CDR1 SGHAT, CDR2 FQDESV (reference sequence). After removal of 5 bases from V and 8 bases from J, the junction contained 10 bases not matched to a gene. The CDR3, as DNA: TGTGCCAGCAGCCGATGGGACAGGGATATGGATGAGCAGTTCTTC. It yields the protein CASSRWDRDMDEQFF.

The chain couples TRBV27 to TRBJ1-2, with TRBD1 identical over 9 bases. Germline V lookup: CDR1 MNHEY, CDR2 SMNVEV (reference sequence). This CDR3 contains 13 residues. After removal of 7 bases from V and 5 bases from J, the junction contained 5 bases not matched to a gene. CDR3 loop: CASMKTGGYGYTF. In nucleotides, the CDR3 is TGTGCCAGCATGAAGACAGGGGGTTATGGCTACACCTTC.